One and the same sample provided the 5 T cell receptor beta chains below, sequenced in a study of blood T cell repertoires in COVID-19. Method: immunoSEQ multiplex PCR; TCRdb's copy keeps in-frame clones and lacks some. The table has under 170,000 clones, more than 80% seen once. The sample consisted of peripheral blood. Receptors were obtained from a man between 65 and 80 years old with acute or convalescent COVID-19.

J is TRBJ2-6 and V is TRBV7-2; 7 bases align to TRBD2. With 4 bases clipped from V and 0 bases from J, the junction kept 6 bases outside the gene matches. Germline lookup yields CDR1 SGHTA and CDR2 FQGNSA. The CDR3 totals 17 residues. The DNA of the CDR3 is TGTGCCAGCAGCTGGGGGGGACCTCGCTCTGGGGCCAACGTCCTGACTTTC. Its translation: CASSWGGPRSGANVLTF.

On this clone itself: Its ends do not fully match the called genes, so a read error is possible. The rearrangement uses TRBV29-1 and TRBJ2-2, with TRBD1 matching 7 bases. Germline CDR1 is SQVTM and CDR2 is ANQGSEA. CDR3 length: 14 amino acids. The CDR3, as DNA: TGCAGCGGACCTGGACAGGTCGGCACCAGGGAGCTGTTTTTT. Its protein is CSGPGQVGTRELFF.

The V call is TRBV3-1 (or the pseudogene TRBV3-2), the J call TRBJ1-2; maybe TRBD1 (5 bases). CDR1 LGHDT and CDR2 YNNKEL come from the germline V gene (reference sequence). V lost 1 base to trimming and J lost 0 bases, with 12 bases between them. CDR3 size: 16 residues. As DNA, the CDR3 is TGTGCCAGCAGCCAAGGAAGGGGTGCTACTAACTATGGCTACACCTTC. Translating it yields CASSQGRGATNYGYTF.

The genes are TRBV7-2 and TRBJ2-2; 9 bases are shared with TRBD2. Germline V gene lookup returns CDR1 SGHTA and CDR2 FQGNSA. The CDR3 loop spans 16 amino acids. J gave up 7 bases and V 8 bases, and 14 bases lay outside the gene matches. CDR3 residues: CASGPRGGAEVGELFF. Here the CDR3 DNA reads TGTGCCAGCGGACCCCGCGGGGGGGCCGAGGTCGGGGAGCTGTTTTTT.

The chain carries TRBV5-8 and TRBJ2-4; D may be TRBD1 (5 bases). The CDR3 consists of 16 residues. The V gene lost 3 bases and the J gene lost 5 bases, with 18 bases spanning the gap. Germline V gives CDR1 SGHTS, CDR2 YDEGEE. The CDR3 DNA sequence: TGTGCCAGCAGCTGGGGATTCTCAGGGATACAAAACATTCAGTACTTC. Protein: CASSWGFSGIQNIQYF. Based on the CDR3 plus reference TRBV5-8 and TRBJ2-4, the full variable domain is EAGVTQSPTHLIKTRGQQATLRCSPISGHTSVYWYQQALGLGLQFLLWYDEGEERNRGNFPPRFSGRQFPNYSSELNVNALELEDSALYLCASSWGFSGIQNIQYFGAGTRLSVL.